Below, one T cell receptor (beta chain) is given with its context. The record originates from a study of blood T cell repertoires in COVID-19. With 0 bases removed from V and 5 bases from J, the gap between germline ends came to 12 bases. Per the germline V gene, CDR1 is SGDLS and CDR2 is YYNGEE. This CDR3 comprises 14 residues. Profiled with immunoSEQ multiplex PCR; TCRdb holds only in-frame clones, not every one. This sample yields roughly 430,000 clones, of which more than 70% are seen a single time; 1.4% belongs to the top ten. The clonotype was recovered from a woman aged 18 to 35 who had been exposed to COVID-19. The specimen was PBMCs or T cells enriched from blood (not recorded which). This rearrangement joins TRBV9 to TRBJ2-7; weak D call: TRBD1 (6 bases). The chain's CDR3 is CASSVAAGVHEQYF. CDR3 nucleotides: TGTGCCAGCAGCGTAGCAGCAGGGGTCCACGAGCAGTACTTC.